This TCR beta chain stems from a study of T cell clones after liver transplantation. Clones were sequenced by immunoSEQ multiplex PCR, and TCRdb holds only the in-frame ones, with some missing. Of 55,000 to 75,000 clones in the sample, about two thirds were seen once. Germline loops: CDR1 MNHNS, CDR2 SASEGT. The CDR3 loop spans 15 amino acids. V gave up 6 bases and J gave up 0 bases, with 9 bases separating them. The receptor was isolated from a human patient who received a liver transplant. Among the T cells, some may be from the graft donor. The input for sequencing was CD4+ T cells from blood, taken at the roughly 15-month timepoint. The chain employs TRBV6-1 and TRBJ2-6; no reliable D call. CDR3 sequence (DNA): TGTGCCAGCAGGGCCCTTTTCTCTGGGGCCAACGTCCTGACTTTC. It encodes CASRALFSGANVLTF.